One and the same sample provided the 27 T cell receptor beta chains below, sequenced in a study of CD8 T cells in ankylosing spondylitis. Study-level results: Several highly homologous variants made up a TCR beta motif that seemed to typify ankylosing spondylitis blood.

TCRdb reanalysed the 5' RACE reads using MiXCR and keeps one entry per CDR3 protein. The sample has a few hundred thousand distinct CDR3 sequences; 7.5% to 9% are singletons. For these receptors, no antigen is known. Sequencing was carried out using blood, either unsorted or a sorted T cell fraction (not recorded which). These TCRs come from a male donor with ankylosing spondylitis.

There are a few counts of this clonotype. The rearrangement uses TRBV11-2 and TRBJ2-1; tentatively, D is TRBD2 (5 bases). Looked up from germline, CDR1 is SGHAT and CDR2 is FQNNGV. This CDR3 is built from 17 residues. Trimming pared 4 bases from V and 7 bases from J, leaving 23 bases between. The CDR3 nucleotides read TGTGCCAGCAGCTCAACTAGACATCCCCCGACAAAAAATGAGCAGTTCTTC. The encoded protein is CASSSTRHPPTKNEQFF.

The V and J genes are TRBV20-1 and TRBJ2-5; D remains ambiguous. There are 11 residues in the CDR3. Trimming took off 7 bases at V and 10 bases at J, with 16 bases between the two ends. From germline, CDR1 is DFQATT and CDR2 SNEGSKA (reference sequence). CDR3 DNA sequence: TGCAGTGTCCAAAACGGATTAGACCAGTACTTC. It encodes CSVQNGLDQYF.

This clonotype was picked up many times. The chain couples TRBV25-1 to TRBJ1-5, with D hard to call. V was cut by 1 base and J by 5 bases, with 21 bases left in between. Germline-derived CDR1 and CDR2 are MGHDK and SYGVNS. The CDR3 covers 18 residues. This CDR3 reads CASSESLRTPRTYQPQHF. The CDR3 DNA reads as TGTGCCAGCAGTGAATCACTAAGGACGCCCCGGACTTATCAGCCCCAGCATTTT. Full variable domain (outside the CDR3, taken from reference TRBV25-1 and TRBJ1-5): EADIYQTPRYLVIGTGKKITLECSQTMGHDKMYWYQQDPGMELHLIHYSYGVNSTEKGDLSSESTVSRIRTEHFPLTLESARPSHTSQYLCASSESLRTPRTYQPQHFGDGTRLSIL.

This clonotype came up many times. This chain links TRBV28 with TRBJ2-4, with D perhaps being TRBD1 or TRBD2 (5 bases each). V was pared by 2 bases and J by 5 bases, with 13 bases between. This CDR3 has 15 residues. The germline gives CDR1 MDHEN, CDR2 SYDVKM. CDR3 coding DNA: TGTGCCAGCAGTTTAGGGACCATCGAGGAAAACATTCAGTACTTC. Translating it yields CASSLGTIEENIQYF. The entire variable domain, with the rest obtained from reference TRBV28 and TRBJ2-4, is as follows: DVKVTQSSRYLVKRTGEKVFLECVQDMDHENMFWYRQDPGLGLRLIYFSYDVKMKEKGDIPEGYSVSREKKERFSLILESASTNQTSMYLCASSLGTIEENIQYFGAGTRLSVL.

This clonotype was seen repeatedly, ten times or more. As DNA, the CDR3 is TGTGCCAGCGGGTACGGGAGAGCCGCCTACGAGCAGTACTTC. It translates to CASGYGRAAYEQYF. The gene calls are TRBV3-1 and TRBJ2-7; possibly TRBD2 for D (6 bases). V lost 8 bases to trimming and J lost 2 bases, with 16 bases between them. This CDR3 comprises 14 residues. Germline lookup yields CDR1 LGHDT and CDR2 YNNKEL (reference sequence).

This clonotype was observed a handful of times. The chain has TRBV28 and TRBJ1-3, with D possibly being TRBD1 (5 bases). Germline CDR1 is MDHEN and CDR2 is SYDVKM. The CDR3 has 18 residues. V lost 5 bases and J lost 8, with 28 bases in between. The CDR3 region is CASSPRGSRNTGLHTIYF. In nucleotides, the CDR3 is TGTGCCAGCAGTCCACGAGGGTCGAGGAACACAGGACTTCACACCATATATTTT.

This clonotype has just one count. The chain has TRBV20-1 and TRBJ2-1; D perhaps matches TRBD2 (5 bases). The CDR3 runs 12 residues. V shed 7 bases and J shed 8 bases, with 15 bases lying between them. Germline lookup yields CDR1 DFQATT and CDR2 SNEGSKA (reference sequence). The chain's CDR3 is CSGLASVHEQFF. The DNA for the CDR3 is TGCAGTGGTCTAGCCAGCGTACATGAGCAGTTCTTC.

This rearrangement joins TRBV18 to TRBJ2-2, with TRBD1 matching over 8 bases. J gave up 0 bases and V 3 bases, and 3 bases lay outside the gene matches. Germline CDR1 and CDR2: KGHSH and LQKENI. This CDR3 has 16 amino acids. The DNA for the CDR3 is TGTGCCAGCTCACCCAGGACAGGGACGAACACCGGGGAGCTGTTTTTT. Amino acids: CASSPRTGTNTGELFF.

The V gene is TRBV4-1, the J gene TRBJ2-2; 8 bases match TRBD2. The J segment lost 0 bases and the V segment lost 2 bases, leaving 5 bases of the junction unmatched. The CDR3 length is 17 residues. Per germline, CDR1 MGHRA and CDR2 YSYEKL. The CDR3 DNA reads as TGCGCCAGCAGCCAATCCCGACTAGCGTCGAACACCGGGGAGCTGTTTTTT. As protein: CASSQSRLASNTGELFF.

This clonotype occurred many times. CDR3 DNA: TGTGCCAGCAGTTTAAACGTCGAGCATGAAAAACTGTTTTTT. Amino acids: CASSLNVEHEKLFF. The rearrangement uses TRBV12-3 or TRBV12-4 and TRBJ1-4, with D uncertain. This CDR3 is 14 amino acids long. Between the trimmed V and J ends, which lost 2 bases and 6 bases, there was a span of 10 bases.

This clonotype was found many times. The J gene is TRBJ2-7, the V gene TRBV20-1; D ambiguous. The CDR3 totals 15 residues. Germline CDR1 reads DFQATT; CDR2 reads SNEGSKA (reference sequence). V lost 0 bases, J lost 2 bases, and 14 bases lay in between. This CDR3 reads CSARDLGTTAYEQYF. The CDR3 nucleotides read TGCAGTGCTAGAGATCTAGGAACCACTGCCTACGAGCAGTACTTC.

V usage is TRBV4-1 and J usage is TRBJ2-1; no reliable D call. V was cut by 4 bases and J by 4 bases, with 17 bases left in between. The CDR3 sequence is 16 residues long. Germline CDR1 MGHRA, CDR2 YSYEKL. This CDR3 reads CASSRTAAILYNEQFF. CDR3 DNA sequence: TGCGCCAGCAGCCGTACGGCAGCGATCCTATACAATGAGCAGTTCTTC.

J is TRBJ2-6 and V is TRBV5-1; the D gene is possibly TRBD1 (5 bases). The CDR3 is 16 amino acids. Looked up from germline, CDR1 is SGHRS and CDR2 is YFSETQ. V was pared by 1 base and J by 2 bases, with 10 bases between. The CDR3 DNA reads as TGCGCCAGCAGCTTGAGAGGCAGGGCTGGGGCCAACGTCCTGACTTTC. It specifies CASSLRGRAGANVLTF.

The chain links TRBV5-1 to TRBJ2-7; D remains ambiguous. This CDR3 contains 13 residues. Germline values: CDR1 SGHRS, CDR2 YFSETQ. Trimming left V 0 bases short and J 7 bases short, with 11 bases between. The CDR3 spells CASSLAPAREQYF. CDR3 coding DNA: TGCGCCAGCAGCTTGGCCCCGGCACGGGAGCAGTACTTC.

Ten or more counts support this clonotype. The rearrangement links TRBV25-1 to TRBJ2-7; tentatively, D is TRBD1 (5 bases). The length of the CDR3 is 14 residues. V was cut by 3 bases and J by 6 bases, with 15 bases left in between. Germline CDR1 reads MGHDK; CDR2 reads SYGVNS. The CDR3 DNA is TGTGCCAGCAGTGAGTCAGGGCGTGAGAGCGAGCAGTACTTC. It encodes CASSESGRESEQYF.

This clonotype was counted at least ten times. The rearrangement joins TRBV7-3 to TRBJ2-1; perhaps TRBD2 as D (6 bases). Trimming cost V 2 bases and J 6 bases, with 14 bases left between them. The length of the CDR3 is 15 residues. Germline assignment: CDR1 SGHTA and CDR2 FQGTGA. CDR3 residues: CASSLERATVNEQFF. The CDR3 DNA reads TGTGCCAGCAGCTTAGAGCGGGCTACTGTCAATGAGCAGTTCTTC.

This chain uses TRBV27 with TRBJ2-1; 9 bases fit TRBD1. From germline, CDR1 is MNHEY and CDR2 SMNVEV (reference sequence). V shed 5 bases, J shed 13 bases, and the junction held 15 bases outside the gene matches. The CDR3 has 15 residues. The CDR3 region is CASSPGTGSVRPQFF. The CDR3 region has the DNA TGTGCCAGCAGTCCCGGGACAGGGTCCGTCCGACCCCAGTTCTTC.

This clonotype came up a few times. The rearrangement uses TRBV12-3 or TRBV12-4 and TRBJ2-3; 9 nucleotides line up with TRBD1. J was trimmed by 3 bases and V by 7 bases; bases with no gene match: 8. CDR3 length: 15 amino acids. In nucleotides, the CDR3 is TGTGCCAGCACCAAAACTGGACAGGGGACAGATACGCAGTATTTT. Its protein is CASTKTGQGTDTQYF.

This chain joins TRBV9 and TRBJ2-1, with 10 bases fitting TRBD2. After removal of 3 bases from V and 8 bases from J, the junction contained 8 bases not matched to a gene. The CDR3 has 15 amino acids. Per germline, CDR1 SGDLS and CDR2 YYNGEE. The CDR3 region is CASSARGLAGDEQFF. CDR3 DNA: TGTGCCAGCAGCGCTAGGGGGCTAGCGGGAGATGAGCAGTTCTTC.

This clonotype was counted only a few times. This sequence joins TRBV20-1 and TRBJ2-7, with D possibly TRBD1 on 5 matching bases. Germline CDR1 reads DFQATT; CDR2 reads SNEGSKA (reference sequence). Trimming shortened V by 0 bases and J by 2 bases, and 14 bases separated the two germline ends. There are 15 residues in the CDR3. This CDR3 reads CSARDRVGATYEQYF. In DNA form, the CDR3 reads TGCAGTGCTAGAGATCGGGTAGGGGCCACCTACGAGCAGTACTTC.

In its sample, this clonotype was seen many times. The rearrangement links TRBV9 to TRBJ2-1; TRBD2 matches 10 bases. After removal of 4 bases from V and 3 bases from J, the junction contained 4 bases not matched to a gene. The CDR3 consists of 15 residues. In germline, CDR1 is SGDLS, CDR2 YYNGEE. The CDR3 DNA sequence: TGTGCCAGCAGCTCCTTAGCGGGAGGCTACAATGAGCAGTTCTTC. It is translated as CASSSLAGGYNEQFF.

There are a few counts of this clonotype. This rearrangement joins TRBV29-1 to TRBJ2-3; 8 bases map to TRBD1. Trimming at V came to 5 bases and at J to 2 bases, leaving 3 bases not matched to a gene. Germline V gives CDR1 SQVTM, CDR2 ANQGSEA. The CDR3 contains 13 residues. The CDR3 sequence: CSVQGALTDTQYF. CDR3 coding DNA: TGCAGCGTTCAGGGGGCACTCACAGATACGCAGTATTTT.

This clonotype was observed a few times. The CDR3 loop reads CSAAIDYEQYF. The DNA for the CDR3 is TGCAGTGCCGCTATAGACTACGAGCAGTACTTC. V is TRBV20-1 and J is TRBJ2-7; D call uncertain. With 6 bases removed from V and 3 bases from J, the gap between germline ends came to 9 bases. Per germline, CDR1 DFQATT and CDR2 SNEGSKA (reference sequence). The CDR3 covers 11 residues.

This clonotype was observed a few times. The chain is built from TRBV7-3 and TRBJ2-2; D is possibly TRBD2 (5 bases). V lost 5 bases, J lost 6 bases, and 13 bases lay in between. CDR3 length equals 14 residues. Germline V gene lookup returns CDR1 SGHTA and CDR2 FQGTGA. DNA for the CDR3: TGTGCCAGCAGCGCGGGCCCAGGACCCGGGGAGCTGTTTTTT. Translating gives CASSAGPGPGELFF.

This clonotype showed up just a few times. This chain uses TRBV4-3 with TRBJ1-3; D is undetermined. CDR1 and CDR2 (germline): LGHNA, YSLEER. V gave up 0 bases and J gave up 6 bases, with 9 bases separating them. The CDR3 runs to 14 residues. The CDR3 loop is CASSQDHGVNTIYF. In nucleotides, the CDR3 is TGCGCCAGCAGCCAAGATCACGGAGTAAACACCATATATTTT.

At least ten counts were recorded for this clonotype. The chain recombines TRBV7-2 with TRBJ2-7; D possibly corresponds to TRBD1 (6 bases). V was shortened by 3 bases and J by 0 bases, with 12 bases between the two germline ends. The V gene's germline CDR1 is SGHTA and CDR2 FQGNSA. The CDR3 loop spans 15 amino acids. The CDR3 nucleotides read TGTGCCAGCAGCTTTCGGACAGAGAGCTCCTACGAGCAGTACTTC. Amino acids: CASSFRTESSYEQYF.

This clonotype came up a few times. In DNA, the CDR3 is TGTGCCAGCAGCCGAGGGGAGTATCCCTACGAGCAGTACTTC. Protein product: CASSRGEYPYEQYF. This chain links TRBV9 with TRBJ2-7; D is perhaps TRBD1 or TRBD2 (5 bases each). CDR3 length: 14 amino acids. V lost 4 bases, J lost 2 bases, and 13 bases lay in between. The germline V gene has CDR1 SGDLS and CDR2 YYNGEE.